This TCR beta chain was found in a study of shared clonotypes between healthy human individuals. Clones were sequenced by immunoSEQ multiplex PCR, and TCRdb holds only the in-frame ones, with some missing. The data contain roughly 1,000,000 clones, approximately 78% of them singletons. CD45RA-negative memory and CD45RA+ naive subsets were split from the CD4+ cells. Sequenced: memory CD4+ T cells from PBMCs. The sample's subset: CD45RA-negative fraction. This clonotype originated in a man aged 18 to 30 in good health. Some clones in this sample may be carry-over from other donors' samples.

This CDR3 is CASSLKLFATYEQYF. For the CDR3, the DNA is TGTGCCAGCAGCTTAAAATTATTTGCTACCTACGAGCAGTACTTC. The chain is built from TRBV11-2 and TRBJ2-7; the D is unclear. V lost 2 bases and J 2 bases, leaving 13 bases between the germline ends. The length of the CDR3 is 15 residues. Germline V CDR1 and CDR2: SGHAT, FQNNGV.